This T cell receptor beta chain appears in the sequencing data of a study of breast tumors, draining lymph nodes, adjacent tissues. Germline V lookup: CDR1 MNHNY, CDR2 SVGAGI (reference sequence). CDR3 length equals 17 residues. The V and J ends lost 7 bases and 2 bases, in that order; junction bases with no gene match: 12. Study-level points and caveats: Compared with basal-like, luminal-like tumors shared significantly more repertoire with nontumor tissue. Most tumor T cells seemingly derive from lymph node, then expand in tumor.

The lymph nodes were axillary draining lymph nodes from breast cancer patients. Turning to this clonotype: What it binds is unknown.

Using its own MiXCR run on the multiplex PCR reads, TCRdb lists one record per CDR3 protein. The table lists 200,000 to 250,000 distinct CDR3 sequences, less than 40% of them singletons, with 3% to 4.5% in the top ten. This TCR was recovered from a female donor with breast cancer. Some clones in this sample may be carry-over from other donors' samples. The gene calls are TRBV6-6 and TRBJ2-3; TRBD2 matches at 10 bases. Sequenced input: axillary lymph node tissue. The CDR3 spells CASNQKGLADYTDTQYF. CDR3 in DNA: TGTGCCAGCAATCAAAAAGGACTAGCGGATTACACAGATACGCAGTATTTT.